Each of the 26 T cell receptor beta chains below was sequenced from the same sample in a study of neurological immune-mediated disorders. A single record per CDR3 protein comes from TCRdb applying MiXCR to the 5' RACE reads. Of tens of thousands of distinct CDR3 sequences in the sample, approximately 5.3% were seen once. What was sequenced was PBMCs. The source is a human donor with multiple sclerosis. The donor label of this sample is uncertain.

This clonotype was recorded many times. The chain recombines TRBV20-1 with TRBJ2-7; 10 bases map to TRBD1. Germline CDR1 is DFQATT and CDR2 is SNEGSKA (reference sequence). Trimming cost V 4 bases and J 5 bases; bases outside gene matches: 8. This CDR3 has 14 amino acids. The CDR3 sequence is CSATRQGARDEQYF. CDR3 coding DNA: TGCAGTGCTACCCGACAGGGGGCTAGAGACGAGCAGTACTTC.

This clonotype has ten or more counts. The chain couples TRBV5-1 to TRBJ1-2, with unresolved D. Trimming pared 3 bases from V and 8 bases from J, leaving 17 bases between. This CDR3 has 14 amino acids. From germline, CDR1 is SGHRS and CDR2 YFSETQ. The DNA of the CDR3 is TGCGCCAGCAGCTCCGGACCTCGGCAAGGAGGCTACACCTTC. It is translated as CASSSGPRQGGYTF.

This clonotype was counted between two and nine times. The chain is built from TRBV7-9 and TRBJ1-2, with D hard to call. The CDR3 length is 14 residues. V lost 3 bases, J lost 0 bases, and 8 bases lay in between. Germline CDR1 SEHNR, CDR2 FQNEAQ (reference sequence). The CDR3: CASSFGSANYGYTF. The DNA for the CDR3 is TGTGCCAGCAGCTTTGGGTCAGCTAACTATGGCTACACCTTC.

This clonotype was recorded at least ten times. The gene calls are TRBV20-1 and TRBJ2-3, with D perhaps matching TRBD2 (5 bases). Looked up from germline, CDR1 is DFQATT and CDR2 is SNEGSKA (reference sequence). V lost 5 bases and J lost 6, with 15 bases in between. This CDR3 is 13 amino acids long. The CDR3 here is CSASQPRRDTQYF. The CDR3 nucleotides are TGCAGTGCTTCCCAGCCTAGGAGGGATACGCAGTATTTT.

Many counts were recorded for this clonotype. The chain uses TRBV3-1 and TRBJ1-5, with D perhaps matching TRBD1 (5 bases). The CDR3 consists of 17 residues. The germline V and J ends were trimmed by 0 bases and 7 bases, with 19 bases remaining between them. The V gene's germline CDR1 is LGHDT and CDR2 YNNKEL (reference sequence). The CDR3 sequence is CASSQEYSVGGGQPQHF. The CDR3 nucleotides are TGTGCCAGCAGCCAAGAATATTCGGTCGGGGGTGGACAGCCCCAGCATTTT.

This clonotype has at least ten counts. This chain connects TRBV20-1 to TRBJ2-1; 10 bases are shared with TRBD2. With V trimmed by 0 bases and J by 4 bases, 6 bases remained unmatched. This CDR3 is 16 amino acids long. Germline V CDR1 and CDR2: DFQATT, SNEGSKA (reference sequence). The CDR3 region has the DNA TGCAGTGCTAGAGATTTCCAGCGGGGGGGTTACAATGAGCAGTTCTTC. It encodes CSARDFQRGGYNEQFF.

This clonotype was counted at least ten times. The V and J genes are TRBV5-6 and TRBJ2-1, with 9 positions matching TRBD1. Per the germline V gene, CDR1 is SGHDT and CDR2 is YYEEEE. The trim removed 4 bases at V and 7 bases at J, leaving 12 bases unmatched. This CDR3 contains 16 residues. The CDR3 region has the DNA TGTGCCAGCAGCCCGAAAGGACAGGGGAAAGGGAATGAGCAGTTCTTC. Protein: CASSPKGQGKGNEQFF.

Concerning this clonotype itself: A much larger clone is a single base away; this may be a read error. The V gene is TRBV7-6, the J gene TRBJ2-3, with D possibly matching TRBD1 (5 bases). Germline CDR1 and CDR2: SGHVS and FNYEAQ. V was shortened by 5 bases and J by 7 bases, with 22 bases between the two germline ends. The CDR3 runs 16 residues. The CDR3 DNA reads as TGTGCCAGCAGCCTCAAGTCCATGGGGCAATTACATACGCAGTATTTT. The encoded protein is CASSLKSMGQLHTQYF. The full variable domain, with the rest looked up from reference TRBV7-6 and TRBJ2-3, is GAGVSQSPRYKVTKRGQDVALRCDPISGHVSLYWYRQALGQGPEFLTYFNYEAQQDKSGLPNDRFSAERPEGSISTLTIQRTEQRDSAMYRCASSLKSMGQLHTQYFGPGTRLTVL.

This clonotype was counted at least ten times. The gene calls are TRBV27 and TRBJ2-2; TRBD1 matches at 7 bases. The CDR3 loop spans 13 amino acids. CDR1 is MNHEY, CDR2 SMNVEV, per germline (reference sequence). The junction had 1 base not matched to a gene; V was cut back by 3 bases and J by 6 bases. The CDR3, as DNA: TGTGCCAGCAGTTTGACAGGGCCCGGGGAGCTGTTTTTT. Translating gives CASSLTGPGELFF.

This clonotype was seen ten or more times. The CDR3 DNA reads as TGTGCCAGCAGCTTGGTCGCCCGATCCTACGAGCAGTACTTC. Its translation: CASSLVARSYEQYF. The rearrangement links TRBV5-5 to TRBJ2-7; D gene ambiguous. CDR3 length equals 14 residues. Trimming stripped 0 bases from V and 1 base from J, with 8 bases between. Germline loops: CDR1 SGHKS, CDR2 YYEKEE (reference sequence).

This clonotype has a count of ten or more. The V gene is TRBV7-2, the J gene TRBJ2-3, with D unresolved. The germline V gene has CDR1 SGHTA and CDR2 FQGNSA. This CDR3 spans 15 amino acids. Trimming shortened V by 3 bases and J by 0 bases, and 10 bases separated the two germline ends. CDR3 coding DNA: TGTGCCAGCAGCTTGGCTAGACATAGCACAGATACGCAGTATTTT. Translation: CASSLARHSTDTQYF.

This clonotype was picked up many times. The chain employs TRBV6-5 and TRBJ1-5, with D unresolved. Trimming left V 6 bases short and J 2 bases short, with 14 bases between. Germline values: CDR1 MNHEY, CDR2 SVGAGI. The CDR3 totals 15 residues. DNA of the CDR3: TGTGCCAGCAGCCTCACAATTGGGGGCAATCAGCCCCAGCATTTT. Translating it yields CASSLTIGGNQPQHF.

This clonotype occurred a few times. The chain employs TRBV20-1 and TRBJ1-1; unclear D gene. Germline V gives CDR1 DFQATT, CDR2 SNEGSKA (reference sequence). The V and J ends lost 3 bases and 7 bases respectively, with 12 bases between them. CDR3 size: 12 residues. CDR3: CSARTPGGEAFF. Here the CDR3 DNA reads TGCAGTGCTAGGACACCCGGCGGTGAAGCTTTCTTT.

This clonotype was recorded at least ten times. This chain joins TRBV12-3 or TRBV12-4 and TRBJ2-1; perhaps D is TRBD1 or TRBD2 (5 bases each). CDR3 length equals 13 residues. Deletions cut 5 bases from V and 6 bases from J, with 11 bases between. CDR3 DNA sequence: TGTGCCAGCAGTGCAGGGAGCCTCAATGAGCAGTTCTTC. Amino acids: CASSAGSLNEQFF.

This clonotype was counted ten times or more. This sequence joins TRBV10-3 and TRBJ2-1, with D hard to call. V lost 3 bases to trimming and J lost 6 bases, with 27 bases between them. The CDR3 loop spans 19 amino acids. Germline V gene lookup returns CDR1 ENHRY and CDR2 SYGVKD. The CDR3 DNA is TGTGCCATCAGTGACGACATAGTTCGGAGCAAACCGACCGTCAATGAGCAGTTCTTC. Amino acid sequence: CAISDDIVRSKPTVNEQFF.

This clonotype occurred many times. V is TRBV3-1 and J is TRBJ2-7; D uncertain. CDR3 length equals 14 residues. V lost 1 base and J lost 0, with 7 bases in between. Germline CDR1 is LGHDT and CDR2 is YNNKEL (reference sequence). CDR3 sequence reads: CASSQATGSYEQYF. DNA for the CDR3: TGTGCCAGCAGCCAAGCGACTGGCTCCTACGAGCAGTACTTC.

This clonotype was found many times. The chain carries TRBV5-1 and TRBJ2-7; D is perhaps TRBD1 (6 bases). Trimming left V 6 bases short and J 2 bases short, with 18 bases between. This CDR3 spans 15 amino acids. The germline gives CDR1 SGHRS, CDR2 YFSETQ. This CDR3 reads CASTSYEGEPYEQYF. CDR3 coding DNA: TGCGCCAGCACCTCGTACGAGGGGGAACCCTACGAGCAGTACTTC.

This clonotype was recorded many times. This chain joins TRBV6-5 and TRBJ1-6, with D maybe TRBD1 (6 bases). Germline V gene sequence: CDR1 MNHEY, CDR2 SVGAGI. This CDR3 comprises 16 residues. V lost 4 bases to trimming and J lost 10 bases, with 20 bases between them. As DNA, the CDR3 is TGTGCCAGCAGTTCCGGGGGCGGAGGGTCGGGCTCACCCCTCCACTTT. The encoded protein is CASSSGGGGSGSPLHF.

This clonotype was observed many times. This sequence joins TRBV24-1 and TRBJ1-5; TRBD1 aligns across 11 bases. V lost 5 bases and J lost 6; bases outside the gene matches: 2. The CDR3 length is 14 residues. Germline CDR1 is KGHDR and CDR2 is SFDVKD. The CDR3 sequence: CATSGTGGIQPQHF. In DNA form, the CDR3 reads TGTGCCACCAGTGGGACAGGGGGCATTCAGCCCCAGCATTTT.

This clonotype was observed at least ten times. This rearrangement joins TRBV9 to TRBJ1-6; tentative D call: TRBD1 (6 bases). Germline-derived CDR1 and CDR2 are SGDLS and YYNGEE. V was shortened by 3 bases and J by 7 bases, with 8 bases between the two germline ends. The CDR3 consists of 13 residues. The CDR3 loop reads CASSGTGNSPLHF. In DNA form, the CDR3 reads TGTGCCAGCAGCGGCACAGGGAATTCACCCCTCCACTTT.

The table lists this clonotype with a few counts. The chain joins TRBV20-1 to TRBJ2-7; D call uncertain. This CDR3 contains 14 residues. V was clipped by 1 base and J by 3 bases, with 13 bases between them. Germline-derived CDR1 and CDR2 are DFQATT and SNEGSKA (reference sequence). The CDR3 protein is CSARAGTINYEQYF. For the CDR3, the DNA is TGCAGTGCTAGAGCTGGAACTATCAACTACGAGCAGTACTTC.

This chain links TRBV21-1 with TRBJ1-2. TRBV21-1 counts as a pseudogene. The CDR3 extends over 16 amino acids. CDR3 sequence reads: CASAKVRERINYGYTF. The CDR3 DNA reads as TGTGCCAGCGCCAAGGTCCGAGAGCGAATTAACTATGGCTACACCTTC.

This clonotype appeared many times. The V and J genes are TRBV5-1 and TRBJ2-2; unclear D gene. The CDR3 runs to 15 residues. Trimming cost V 0 bases and J 0 bases, with 6 bases left between them. Germline V gene lookup returns CDR1 SGHRS and CDR2 YFSETQ. The CDR3: CASSLGTANTGELFF. In DNA, the CDR3 is TGCGCCAGCAGCTTGGGGACGGCGAACACCGGGGAGCTGTTTTTT. The full variable domain, in which reference TRBV5-1 and TRBJ2-2 provide the parts outside the CDR3, is KAGVTQTPRYLIKTRGQQVTLSCSPISGHRSVSWYQQTPGQGLQFLFEYFSETQRNKGNFPGRFSGRQFSNSRSEMNVSTLELGDSALYLCASSLGTANTGELFFGEGSRLTVL.

This clonotype was seen ten or more times. This CDR3 reads CASTPAPGAKYEQYF. As DNA, the CDR3 is TGCGCCAGCACCCCCGCCCCGGGGGCGAAGTACGAGCAGTACTTC. This chain joins TRBV5-1 and TRBJ2-7; D might be TRBD1 or TRBD2, each matching 6 bases. Germline V lookup: CDR1 SGHRS, CDR2 YFSETQ. Trimming cost V 6 bases and J 4 bases, with 20 bases left between them. CDR3 length: 15 amino acids.

This clonotype was recorded many times. This sequence joins TRBV7-9 and TRBJ1-1, with D uncertain. The CDR3 runs to 11 residues. Germline CDR1 is SEHNR and CDR2 is FQNEAQ (reference sequence). V was pared by 2 bases and J by 9 bases, with 7 bases between. Here the CDR3 reads CASSLSPKAFF. In DNA, the CDR3 is TGTGCCAGCAGCTTATCCCCCAAAGCTTTCTTT.

This clonotype came up many times. The chain uses TRBV3-1 and TRBJ1-3; 7 bases line up with TRBD1. Trimming took 4 bases from V and 1 from J; bases not matched to a gene: 4. The CDR3 totals 15 residues. Germline CDR1 is LGHDT and CDR2 is YNNKEL (reference sequence). CDR3 DNA sequence: TGTGCCAGCAGCCGGCAGGGGGGGTCTGGAAACACCATATATTTT. Translation gives CASSRQGGSGNTIYF.